This is a list of T cell receptor beta chains from one sample in a study of cytotoxic CD8 clonotypes in ibrutinib-treated CLL. Sequencing was performed with immunoSEQ multiplex PCR; in TCRdb, only in-frame clones are kept and a portion is missing. The sample has fewer than 300,000 clones, around 77% seen once. The material sequenced was PBMCs, taken at disease progression, from a patient treated with ibrutinib. The receptors derive from a human donor with chronic lymphocytic leukemia. CDR3s include the opening cysteine and the closing phenylalanine or tryptophan. D genes are given only for firm matches. Clone size appears in some rows only: once, few, many, or a class for an expanded clone.

. TRBJ2-1 . TRBV29-1 CSVESPFHREGNEQFF TGCAGCGTTGAATCCCCCTTCCACAGGGAAGGCAATGAGCAGTTCTTC
. TRBJ2-7 . TRBV7-6 CASSALAASEQYF TGTGCCAGCAGCGCCTTAGCGGCGTCCGAGCAGTACTTC
. TRBJ2-1 . TRBV18 CASSPMRSYNEQFF TGTGCCAGCTCACCGATGCGCTCCTACAATGAGCAGTTCTTC
. TRBJ2-7 TRBD1 TRBV2 CASGRTGTSSYEQYF TGTGCCAGCGGAAGGACAGGGACGAGCTCCTACGAGCAGTACTTC
few TRBJ1-1 . TRBV27 CASSLPGNEAFF TGTGCCAGCAGTTTACCAGGGAATGAAGCTTTCTTT
. TRBJ2-5 TRBD2 TRBV10-3 CAISEEPSGAHQTQYF TGTGCCATCAGTGAGGAGCCTAGCGGGGCCCACCAGACCCAGTACTTC
. TRBJ2-2 . TRBV7-3 CASSLDPRDTGELFF TGTGCCAGCAGCTTAGACCCCAGGGACACCGGGGAGCTGTTTTTT
. TRBJ2-5 TRBD2 TRBV7-9 CASRDWGGIQETQYF TGTGCCAGCAGGGATTGGGGGGGAATTCAAGAGACCCAGTACTTC
few TRBJ2-7 . TRBV11-2 CASSSRTAYEQYF TGTGCCAGCAGCTCCAGGACAGCCTACGAGCAGTACTTC
. TRBJ2-7 TRBD2 TRBV6-4 CASSRLAGGYEQYF TGTGCCAGCAGTCGTCTAGCGGGAGGTTACGAGCAGTACTTC
once TRBJ1-2 TRBD1 TRBV9 CASSGQGSGYGYTF TGTGCCAGCAGCGGACAGGGATCGGGGTATGGCTACACCTTC
. TRBJ2-3 . TRBV5-1 CASSYSRGTDTQYF TGCGCCAGCAGCTACAGCAGGGGCACAGATACGCAGTATTTT
. TRBJ2-7 TRBD2 TRBV5-1 CASRPSGRAHEQYF TGCGCCAGCAGGCCTAGCGGGAGGGCCCACGAGCAGTACTTC
. TRBJ2-2 TRBD1 TRBV7-6 CASSSPTGWAGELFF TGTGCCAGCAGCTCGCCGACAGGGTGGGCCGGGGAGCTGTTTTTT
few TRBJ1-1 . TRBV9 CASSVGGPTEAFF TGTGCCAGCAGCGTAGGGGGTCCCACTGAAGCTTTCTTT
few TRBJ2-2 . TRBV5-1 CASSSGGHTGELFF TGCGCCAGCAGCTCCGGGGGGCACACCGGGGAGCTGTTTTTT
. TRBJ2-1 . TRBV4-3 CASSHGWQAFSYNEQFF TGCGCCAGCAGCCACGGCTGGCAAGCCTTCTCCTACAATGAGCAGTTCTTC
. TRBJ2-3 . TRBV6-1 CASSGWQSTDTQYF TGTGCCAGCAGTGGTTGGCAGAGCACAGATACGCAGTATTTT
. TRBJ1-4 . TRBV7-9 CASGGDKATNEKLFF TGTGCCAGCGGCGGGGACAAAGCAACTAATGAAAAACTGTTTTTT
many TRBJ2-1 . TRBV6-5 CASSLLPKGSNEQFF TGTGCCAGCAGTTTGTTACCCAAGGGGAGCAATGAGCAGTTCTTC
. TRBJ1-2 TRBD1 TRBV4-3 CASSQQPYRGVNYGYTF TGCGCCAGCAGCCAACAACCTTACAGGGGGGTTAACTATGGCTACACCTTC
. TRBJ1-4 . TRBV7-9 CASSLVGREKLFF TGTGCCAGCAGCTTAGTTGGCAGGGAAAAACTGTTTTTT
few TRBJ1-1 TRBD1 TRBV4-1 CASSPWQGAVEAFF TGCGCCAGCAGCCCCTGGCAGGGGGCAGTTGAAGCTTTCTTT